Presented here are 13 T cell receptor beta chains from one specimen sequenced in a study of blood T cell repertoires in COVID-19. Some clones are missing from TCRdb's copy, which holds only in-frame ones; the method was immunoSEQ multiplex PCR. Here the sample spans about 300,000 clones, about 87% being singletons. Material: peripheral blood. The receptors originated from a woman aged 25 to 39 who had recovered from COVID-19.

In its sample, this clone was seen a few times. The chain employs TRBV3-1 (or the pseudogene TRBV3-2) and TRBJ1-1, with 9 bases identical to TRBD1. Losses at the gene ends were 3 bases for V and 1 base for J; bases not matched to a gene: 9. From germline, CDR1 is LGHDT and CDR2 YNNKEL (reference sequence). The CDR3 loop spans 17 amino acids. The DNA for the CDR3 is TGTGCCAGCAGCCAGCCAGGGGACAGGGTTTCGAACACTGAAGCTTTCTTT. Residues: CASSQPGDRVSNTEAFF.

The rearrangement joins TRBV11-2 to TRBJ2-7, with a tentative D call TRBD1 (5 bases). CDR1 is SGHAT, CDR2 FQNNGV, per germline. The V and J ends lost 1 base and 5 bases respectively, with 15 bases between them. This CDR3 is built from 15 residues. CDR3 protein: CASSLVGHHLDEQYF. The CDR3 DNA follows: TGTGCCAGCAGCTTAGTCGGACACCATCTCGACGAGCAGTACTTC. Drawing the rest from reference TRBV11-2 and TRBJ2-7, the complete variable domain is EAGVAQSPRYKIIEKRQSVAFWCNPISGHATLYWYQQILGQGPKLLIQFQNNGVVDDSQLPKDRFSAERLKGVDSTLKIQPAKLEDSAVYLCASSLVGHHLDEQYFGPGTRLTVT.

The chain employs TRBV5-4 and TRBJ2-1, with D possibly matching TRBD1 (6 bases). The CDR3 contains 14 residues. Germline CDR1 is SGHNT and CDR2 is YYREEE (reference sequence). The V end was cut by 9 bases, the J end by 4 bases, with 17 bases between. CDR3 bases: TGTGCCACCAGTTTAAACAGGGAGTACAATGAGCAGTTCTTC. This gives the protein CATSLNREYNEQFF.

This chain joins TRBV5-1 and TRBJ2-3; 7 bases fit TRBD2. Germline values: CDR1 SGHRS, CDR2 YFSETQ. This CDR3 comprises 14 residues. J gave up 4 bases and V 5 bases, and 7 bases lay outside the gene matches. CDR3 in amino acids: CASRISGLSDTQYF. CDR3 coding DNA: TGCGCCAGCAGAATTAGCGGGCTCTCAGATACGCAGTATTTT.

This chain links TRBV28 with TRBJ1-4, with 7 bases identical to TRBD1. Germline lookup yields CDR1 MDHEN and CDR2 SYDVKM. Unmatched junction bases numbered 9, after V lost 4 bases and J lost 7 bases. CDR3 size: 15 residues. Written as DNA, the CDR3 is TGTGCCAGCAGTTCAGTGGCAGGGGGGAGTGAAAAACTGTTTTTT. Residues: CASSSVAGGSEKLFF.

The rearrangement uses TRBV6-5 and TRBJ1-5; no clear D gene. CDR3 length: 15 amino acids. The germline CDR1 and CDR2 sequences are MNHEY and SVGAGI. V was pared by 2 bases and J by 1 base, with 9 bases between. CDR3 sequence: CASSYNSWSNQPQHF. CDR3 bases: TGTGCCAGCAGTTACAACAGTTGGAGCAATCAGCCCCAGCATTTT.

In regard to this clone: Other DNA sequences of this sample code for an identical CDR3. This chain uses TRBV5-5 with TRBJ1-2, with D tentatively TRBD1 (6 bases). With 0 bases removed from V and 3 bases from J, the gap between germline ends came to 9 bases. The CDR3 contains 14 residues. CDR1 is SGHKS and CDR2 is YYEKEE in the germline V gene (reference sequence). CDR3 nucleotide sequence: TGTGCCAGCAGCTTGGGCGCAGGGGACTATGGCTACACCTTC. Residues: CASSLGAGDYGYTF.

The rearrangement joins TRBV7-8 to TRBJ2-7; 13 bases fit TRBD2. Germline lookup yields CDR1 SGHVS and CDR2 FQNEAQ. J gave up 5 bases and V 4 bases, and 5 bases lay outside the gene matches. This CDR3 region has 15 residues. The chain's CDR3 is CASSSGTSGVHEQYF. In nucleotides, the CDR3 is TGTGCCAGCAGCTCCGGGACTAGCGGGGTCCACGAGCAGTACTTC.

This clone has just one count. V usage is TRBV7-9 and J usage is TRBJ1-5; perhaps TRBD1 as D (6 bases). Germline V gene data show CDR1 as SEHNR and CDR2 as FQNEAQ (reference sequence). The V end was cut by 4 bases, the J end by 2 bases, with 12 bases between. CDR3 size: 15 residues. In nucleotides, the CDR3 is TGTGCCAGCAGCTCGGACAGCGCGGGCAATCAGCCCCAGCATTTT. Protein: CASSSDSAGNQPQHF.

V and J are TRBV5-8 and TRBJ2-7, with 8 bases matching TRBD1. The CDR3 loop spans 13 amino acids. V was clipped by 4 bases and J by 3 bases; unmatched bases: 3. The germline V gene has CDR1 SGHTS and CDR2 YDEGEE. In DNA form, the CDR3 reads TGTGCCAGCAGCGTGACAGGGGACTACGAGCAGTACTTC. It encodes CASSVTGDYEQYF.

This rearrangement joins TRBV2 to TRBJ1-4; tentatively, D is TRBD1 (6 bases). Deletions cut 3 bases from V and 3 bases from J, with 14 bases between. Looked up from germline, CDR1 is SNHLY and CDR2 is FYNNEI. The CDR3 is 16 residues long. Here the CDR3 reads CASSENRVGANEKLFF. The CDR3 bases are TGTGCCAGCAGTGAGAACAGGGTAGGGGCTAATGAAAAACTGTTTTTT.

CDR3 sequence reads: CATEGRDQETQYF. Written as DNA, the CDR3 is TGTGCCACCGAGGGTAGGGACCAAGAGACCCAGTACTTC. The rearrangement links TRBV6-5 to TRBJ2-5, with a weak D call TRBD2 (5 bases). Germline CDR1 MNHEY, CDR2 SVGAGI. V was pared by 10 bases and J by 0 bases, with 12 bases between. The CDR3 sequence is 13 residues long.

The genes are TRBV6-6 and TRBJ2-7; TRBD1 is a possible D gene (6 bases). Looked up from germline, CDR1 is MNHNY and CDR2 is SVGAGI (reference sequence). The CDR3 contains 14 residues. Trimming pared 6 bases from V and 0 bases from J, leaving 12 bases between. Here the CDR3 DNA reads TGTGCCAGCAGCGACAGGACATTCTCCTACGAGCAGTACTTC. This encodes CASSDRTFSYEQYF.